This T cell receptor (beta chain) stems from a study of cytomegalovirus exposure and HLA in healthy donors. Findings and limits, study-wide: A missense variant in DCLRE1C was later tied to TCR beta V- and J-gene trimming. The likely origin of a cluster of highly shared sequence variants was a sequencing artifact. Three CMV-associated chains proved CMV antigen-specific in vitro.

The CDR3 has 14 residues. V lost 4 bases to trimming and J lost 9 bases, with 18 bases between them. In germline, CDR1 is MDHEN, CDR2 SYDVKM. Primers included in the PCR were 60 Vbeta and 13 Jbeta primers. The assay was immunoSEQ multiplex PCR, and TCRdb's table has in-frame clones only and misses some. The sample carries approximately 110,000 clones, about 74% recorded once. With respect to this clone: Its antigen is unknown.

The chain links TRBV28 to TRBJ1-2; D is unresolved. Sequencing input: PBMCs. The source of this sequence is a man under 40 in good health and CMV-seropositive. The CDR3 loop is CASSSPADGPSYTF. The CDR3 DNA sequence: TGTGCCAGCAGTTCCCCAGCGGACGGGCCTAGCTACACCTTC.